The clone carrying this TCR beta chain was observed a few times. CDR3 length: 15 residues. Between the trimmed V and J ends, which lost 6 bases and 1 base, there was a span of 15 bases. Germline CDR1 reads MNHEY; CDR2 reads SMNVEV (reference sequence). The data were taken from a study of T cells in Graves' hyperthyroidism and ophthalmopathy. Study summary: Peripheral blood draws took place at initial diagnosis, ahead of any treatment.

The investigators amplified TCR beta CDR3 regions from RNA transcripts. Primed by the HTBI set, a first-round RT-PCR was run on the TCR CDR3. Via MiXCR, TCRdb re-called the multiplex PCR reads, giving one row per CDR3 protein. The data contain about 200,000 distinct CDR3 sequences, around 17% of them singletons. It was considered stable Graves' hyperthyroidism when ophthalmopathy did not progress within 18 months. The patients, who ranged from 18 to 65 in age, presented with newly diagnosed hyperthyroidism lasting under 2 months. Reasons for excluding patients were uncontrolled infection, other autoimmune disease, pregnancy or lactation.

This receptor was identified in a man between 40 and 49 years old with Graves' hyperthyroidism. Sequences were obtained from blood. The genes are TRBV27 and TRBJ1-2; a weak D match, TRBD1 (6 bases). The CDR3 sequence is CASRLGGSRNYGYTF. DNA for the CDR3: TGTGCCAGCAGGTTAGGGGGGAGTCGTAACTATGGCTACACCTTC.